The subject of this entry is one T cell receptor beta chain. Its cognate antigen is unknown. The CDR3 has 14 amino acids. V was clipped by 2 bases and J by 4 bases, with 11 bases between them. The V gene's germline CDR1 is MNHNS and CDR2 SASEGT. This entry is derived from a study of T cell responses to AZD1222 COVID-19 vaccine. General study results and limits: Nearly half of spike-specific TCRs reportedly target variant regions that are unmutated in the B.1.351 and B.1.1.7 variants. Once two AZD1222 doses were given, Spike-specific TCR breadth and depth went up.

Second-dose intervals near 4 or 12 weeks were combined. Profiling relied on immunoSEQ multiplex PCR, and the TCRdb table lists in-frame clones only, not all of them. In the table there are some 150,000 clones, 85% to 95% of which are singletons. This specimen consisted of peripheral blood, obtained 28 days after the second AZD1222 dose. This TCR derives from an adult who received the AZD1222 COVID-19 vaccine. This chain uses TRBV6-1 with TRBJ1-1; TRBD1 might be the D (6 bases). The CDR3 protein is CASSERGRGTEAFF. CDR3 DNA: TGTGCCAGCAGTGAAAGGGGCAGGGGCACTGAAGCTTTCTTT.